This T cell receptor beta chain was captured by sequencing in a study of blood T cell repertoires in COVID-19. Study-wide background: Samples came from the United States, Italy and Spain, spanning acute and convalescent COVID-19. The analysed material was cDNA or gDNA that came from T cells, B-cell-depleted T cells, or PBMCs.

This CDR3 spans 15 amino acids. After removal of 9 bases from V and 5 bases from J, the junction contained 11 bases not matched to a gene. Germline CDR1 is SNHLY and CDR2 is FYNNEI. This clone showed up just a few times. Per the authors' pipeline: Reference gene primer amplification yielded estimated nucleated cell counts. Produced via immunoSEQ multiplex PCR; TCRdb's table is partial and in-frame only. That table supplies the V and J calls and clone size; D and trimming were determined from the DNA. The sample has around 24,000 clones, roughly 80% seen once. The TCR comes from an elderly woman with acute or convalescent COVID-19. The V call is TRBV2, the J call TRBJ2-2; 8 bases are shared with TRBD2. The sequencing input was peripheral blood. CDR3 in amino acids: CASLPGTRNTGELFF. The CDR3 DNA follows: TGTGCCAGTCTTCCCGGGACTAGAAATACCGGGGAGCTGTTTTTT. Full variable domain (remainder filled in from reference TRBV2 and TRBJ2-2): EPEVTQTPSHQVTQMGQEVILRCVPISNHLYFYWYRQILGQKVEFLVSFYNNEISEKSEIFDDQFSVERPDGSNFTLKIRSTKLEDSAMYFCASLPGTRNTGELFFGEGSRLTVL.